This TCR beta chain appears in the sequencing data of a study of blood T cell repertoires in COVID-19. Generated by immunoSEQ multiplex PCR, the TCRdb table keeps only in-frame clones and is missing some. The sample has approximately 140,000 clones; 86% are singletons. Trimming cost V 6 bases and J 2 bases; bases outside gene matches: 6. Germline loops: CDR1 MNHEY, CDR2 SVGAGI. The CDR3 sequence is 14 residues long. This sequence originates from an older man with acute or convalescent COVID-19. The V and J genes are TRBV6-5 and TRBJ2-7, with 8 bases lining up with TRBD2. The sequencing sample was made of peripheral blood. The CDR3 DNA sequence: TGTGCCAGCAGCATAAGCGGGAGTGCCTACGAGCAGTACTTC. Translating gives CASSISGSAYEQYF.